Below, 5 T cell receptor beta chains from the same sample are listed, as sequenced in a study of cytomegalovirus exposure and HLA in healthy donors. 60 Vbeta and 13 Jbeta primers were used in PCR. The data were produced by immunoSEQ multiplex PCR, yet TCRdb's version contains in-frame clones alone and is incomplete. Of over 150,000 clones in the sample, less than 90% were seen once. The sequenced sample consisted of PBMCs. The origin of the receptors is a boy under 10 years old in good health and CMV-seronegative.

V gene TRBV18 combines with J gene TRBJ1-4; TRBD1 matches 8 bases. CDR1 and CDR2 from the germline V gene are KGHSH and LQKENI. The CDR3 has 16 residues. The ends lost 4 bases at V and 7 bases at J; junction bases unmatched: 11. The CDR3 spells CASSLDYRTGSEKLFF. In DNA form, the CDR3 reads TGTGCCAGCTCACTCGATTACAGGACAGGGAGTGAAAAACTGTTTTTT.

The V call is TRBV6-5, the J call TRBJ1-5; a weak D match, TRBD1 (6 bases). V lost 2 bases and J 7 bases, leaving 12 bases between the germline ends. The V gene's germline CDR1 is MNHEY and CDR2 SVGAGI. This CDR3 spans 14 amino acids. The CDR3 DNA is TGTGCCAGCAGTTACCAACAGGGTCTCCAGCCCCAGCATTTT. Its protein is CASSYQQGLQPQHF.

The chain combines TRBV11-2 with TRBJ2-7; TRBD2 is a possible D gene (6 bases). This CDR3 region has 16 residues. V was cut by 1 base and J by 3 bases, with 16 bases left in between. Germline V gene lookup returns CDR1 SGHAT and CDR2 FQNNGV. The CDR3 coding sequence is TGTGCCAGCAGCTTAGCTTCATCTAGCGCCTACTACGAGCAGTACTTC. It is translated as CASSLASSSAYYEQYF.

This chain uses TRBV30 with TRBJ1-5; 7 positions agree with TRBD1. After removal of 5 bases from V and 4 bases from J, the junction contained 2 bases not matched to a gene. The CDR3 runs to 12 residues. Germline V gives CDR1 GTSNPN, CDR2 SVGIG (reference sequence). The CDR3 here is CAWDRVNQPQHF. CDR3 DNA sequence: TGTGCCTGGGACAGGGTTAATCAGCCCCAGCATTTT.

This chain joins TRBV4-2 and TRBJ2-1, with 7 bases that match TRBD2. CDR3 length: 21 amino acids. CDR1 LGHNA and CDR2 YNFKEQ come from the germline V gene. Trimming cost V 4 bases and J 5 bases; bases outside gene matches: 26. The CDR3 sequence: CASSRGSRGSVNNPLDNEQFF. The CDR3 nucleotides read TGTGCCAGCAGCCGGGGGTCTCGCGGGAGCGTTAATAACCCGCTCGACAATGAGCAGTTCTTC.